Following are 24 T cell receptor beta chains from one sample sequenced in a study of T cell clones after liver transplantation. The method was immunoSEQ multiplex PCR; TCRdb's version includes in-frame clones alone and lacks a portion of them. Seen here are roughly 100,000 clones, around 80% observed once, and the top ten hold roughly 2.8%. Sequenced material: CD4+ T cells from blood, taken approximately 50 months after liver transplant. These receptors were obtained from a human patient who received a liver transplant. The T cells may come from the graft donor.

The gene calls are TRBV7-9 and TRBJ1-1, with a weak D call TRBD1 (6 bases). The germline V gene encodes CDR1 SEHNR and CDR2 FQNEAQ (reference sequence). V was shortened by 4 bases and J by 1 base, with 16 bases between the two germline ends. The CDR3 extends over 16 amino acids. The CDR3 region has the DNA TGTGCCAGCAGCTACCTACCCGGGACAAGGAACACTGAAGCTTTCTTT. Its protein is CASSYLPGTRNTEAFF.

CDR3 amino acids: CASSKRQLNTEAFF. The CDR3 DNA is TGTGCCAGCAGCAAACGCCAGTTGAACACTGAAGCTTTCTTT. J is TRBJ1-1 and V is TRBV5-4, with no clear D. V was cut by 4 bases and J by 0 bases, with 10 bases left in between. In germline, CDR1 is SGHNT, CDR2 YYREEE (reference sequence). The CDR3 is 14 residues long. The entire variable domain, with the rest obtained from reference TRBV5-4 and TRBJ1-1, is as follows: ETGVTQSPTHLIKTRGQQVTLRCSSQSGHNTVSWYQQALGQGPQFIFQYYREEENGRGNFPPRFSGLQFPNYSSELNVNALELDDSALYLCASSKRQLNTEAFFGQGTRLTVV.

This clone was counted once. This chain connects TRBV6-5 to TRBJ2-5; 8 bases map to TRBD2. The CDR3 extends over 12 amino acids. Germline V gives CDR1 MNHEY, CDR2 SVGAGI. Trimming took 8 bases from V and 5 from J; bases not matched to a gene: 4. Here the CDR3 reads CASGRGVETQYF. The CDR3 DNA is TGTGCCAGCGGGCGGGGGGTGGAGACCCAGTACTTC.

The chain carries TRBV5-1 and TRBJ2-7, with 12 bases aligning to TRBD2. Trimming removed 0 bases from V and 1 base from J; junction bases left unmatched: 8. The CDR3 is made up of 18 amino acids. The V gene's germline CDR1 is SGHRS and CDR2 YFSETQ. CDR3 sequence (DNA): TGCGCCAGCAGCTTGGGAACTAGCGGGGGGATAACTTCCTACGAGCAGTACTTC. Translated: CASSLGTSGGITSYEQYF.

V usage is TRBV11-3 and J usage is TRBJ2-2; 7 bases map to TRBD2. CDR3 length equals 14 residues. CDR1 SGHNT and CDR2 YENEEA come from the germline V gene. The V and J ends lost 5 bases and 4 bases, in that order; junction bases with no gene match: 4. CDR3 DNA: TGTGCCAGCAGCACAATAGCGGGCACCGGGGAGCTGTTTTTT. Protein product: CASSTIAGTGELFF.

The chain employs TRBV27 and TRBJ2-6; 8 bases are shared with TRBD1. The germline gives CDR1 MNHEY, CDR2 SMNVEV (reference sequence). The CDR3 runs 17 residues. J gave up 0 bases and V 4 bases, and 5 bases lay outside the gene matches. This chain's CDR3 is CASSWQGAHSGANVLTF. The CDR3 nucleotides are TGTGCCAGCAGTTGGCAGGGGGCCCACTCTGGGGCCAACGTCCTGACTTTC.

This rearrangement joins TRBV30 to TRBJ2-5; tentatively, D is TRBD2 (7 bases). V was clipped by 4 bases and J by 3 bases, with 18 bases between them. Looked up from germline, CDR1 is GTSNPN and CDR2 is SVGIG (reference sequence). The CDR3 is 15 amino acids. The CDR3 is CAWKKGGLAEETQYF. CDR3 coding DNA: TGTGCCTGGAAAAAGGGGGGGCTAGCGGAAGAGACCCAGTACTTC. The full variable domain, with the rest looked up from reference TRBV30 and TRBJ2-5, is SQTIHQWPATLVQPVGSPLSLECTVEGTSNPNLYWYRQAAGRGLQLLFYSVGIGQISSEVPQNLSASRPQDRQFILSSKKLLLSDSGFYLCAWKKGGLAEETQYFGPGTRLLVL.

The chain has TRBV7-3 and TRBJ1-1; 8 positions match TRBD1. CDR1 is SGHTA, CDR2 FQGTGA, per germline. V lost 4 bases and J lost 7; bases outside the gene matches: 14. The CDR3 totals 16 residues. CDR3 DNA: TGTGCCAGCAGCTCAACAGGGGGAATACGAGACGGTGAAGCTTTCTTT. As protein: CASSSTGGIRDGEAFF.

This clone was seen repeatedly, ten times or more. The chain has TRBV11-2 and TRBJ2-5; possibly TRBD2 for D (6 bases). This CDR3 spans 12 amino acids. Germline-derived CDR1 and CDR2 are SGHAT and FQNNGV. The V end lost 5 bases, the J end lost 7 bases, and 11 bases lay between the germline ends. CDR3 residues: CASSAAGTTQYF. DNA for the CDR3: TGTGCCAGCAGCGCCGCGGGGACGACCCAGTACTTC.

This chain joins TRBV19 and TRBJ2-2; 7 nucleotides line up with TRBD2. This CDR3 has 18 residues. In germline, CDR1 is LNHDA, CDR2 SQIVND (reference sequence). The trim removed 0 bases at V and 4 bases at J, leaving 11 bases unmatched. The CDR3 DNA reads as TGTGCCAGTAGTATAGACCCGAGCGGGGCGGCGAGCACCGGGGAGCTGTTTTTT. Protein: CASSIDPSGAASTGELFF. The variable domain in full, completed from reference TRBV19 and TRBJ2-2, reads DGGITQSPKYLFRKEGQNVTLSCEQNLNHDAMYWYRQDPGQGLRLIYYSQIVNDFQKGDIAEGYSVSREKKESFPLTVTSAQKNPTAFYLCASSIDPSGAASTGELFFGEGSRLTVL.

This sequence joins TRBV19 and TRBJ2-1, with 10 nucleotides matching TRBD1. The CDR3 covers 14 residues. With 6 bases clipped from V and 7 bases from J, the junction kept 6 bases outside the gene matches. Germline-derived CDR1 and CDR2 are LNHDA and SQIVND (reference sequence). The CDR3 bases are TGTGCCAGTAGCCTCCGGGACAGGGGTAATGAGCAGTTCTTC. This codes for CASSLRDRGNEQFF.

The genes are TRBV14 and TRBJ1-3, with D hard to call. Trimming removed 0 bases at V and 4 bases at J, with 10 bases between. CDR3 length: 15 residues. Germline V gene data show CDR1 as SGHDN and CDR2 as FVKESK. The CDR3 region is CASSQEQVSGNTIYF. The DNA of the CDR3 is TGTGCCAGCAGCCAAGAGCAGGTCTCAGGAAACACCATATATTTT. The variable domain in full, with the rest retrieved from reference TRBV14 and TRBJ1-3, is EAGVTQFPSHSVIEKGQTVTLRCDPISGHDNLYWYRRVMGKEIKFLLHFVKESKQDESGMPNNRFLAERTGGTYSTLKVQPAELEDSGVYFCASSQEQVSGNTIYFGEGSWLTVV.

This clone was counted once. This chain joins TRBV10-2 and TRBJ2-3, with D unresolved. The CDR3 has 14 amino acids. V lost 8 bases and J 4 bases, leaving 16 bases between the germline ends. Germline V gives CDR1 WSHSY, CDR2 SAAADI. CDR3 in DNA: TGCGCCAGCCTCTTCGGATCACTCTCAGATACGCAGTATTTT. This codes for CASLFGSLSDTQYF.

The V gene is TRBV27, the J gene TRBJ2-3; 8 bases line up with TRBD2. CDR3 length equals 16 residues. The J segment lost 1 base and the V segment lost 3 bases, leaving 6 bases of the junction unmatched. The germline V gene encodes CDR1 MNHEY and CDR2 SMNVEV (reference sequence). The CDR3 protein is CASSFTSGHGTDTQYF. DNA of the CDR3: TGTGCCAGCAGTTTCACTAGCGGTCACGGCACAGATACGCAGTATTTT.

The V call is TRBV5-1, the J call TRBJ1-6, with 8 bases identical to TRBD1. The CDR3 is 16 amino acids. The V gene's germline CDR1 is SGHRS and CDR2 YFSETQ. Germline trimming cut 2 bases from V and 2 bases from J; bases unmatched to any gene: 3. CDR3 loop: CASSFQGATYNSPLHF. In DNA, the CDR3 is TGCGCCAGCAGCTTCCAGGGGGCAACCTATAATTCACCCCTCCACTTT.

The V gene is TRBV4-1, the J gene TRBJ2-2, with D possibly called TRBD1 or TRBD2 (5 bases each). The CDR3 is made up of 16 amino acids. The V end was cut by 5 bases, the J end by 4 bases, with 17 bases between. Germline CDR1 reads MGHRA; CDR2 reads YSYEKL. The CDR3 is CASSSDAGRVTGELFF. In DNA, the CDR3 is TGCGCCAGCAGCTCAGATGCGGGCAGGGTCACCGGGGAGCTGTTTTTT.

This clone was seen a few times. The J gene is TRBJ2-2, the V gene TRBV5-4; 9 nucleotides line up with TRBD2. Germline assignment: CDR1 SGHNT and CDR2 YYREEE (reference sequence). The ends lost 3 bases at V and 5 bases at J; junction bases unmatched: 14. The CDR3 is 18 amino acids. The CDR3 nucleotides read TGTGCCAGCAGCTCCCTTTGGCGGGAGGGAATGAGGACCGGGGAGCTGTTTTTT. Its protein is CASSSLWREGMRTGELFF.

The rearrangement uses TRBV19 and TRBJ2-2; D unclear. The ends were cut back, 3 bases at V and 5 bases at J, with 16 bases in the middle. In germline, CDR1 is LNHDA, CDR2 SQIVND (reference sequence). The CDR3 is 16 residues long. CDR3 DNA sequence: TGTGCCAGTAGTATCGGGTCTCAACTACTAACCGGGGAGCTGTTTTTT. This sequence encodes CASSIGSQLLTGELFF.

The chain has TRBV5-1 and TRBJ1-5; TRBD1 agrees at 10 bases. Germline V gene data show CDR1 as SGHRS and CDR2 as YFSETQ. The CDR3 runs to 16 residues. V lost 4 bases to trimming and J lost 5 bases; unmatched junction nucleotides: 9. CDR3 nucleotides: TGCGCCAGCAGCATAGGGGACAGGGGAATCGATCAGCCCCAGCATTTT. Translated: CASSIGDRGIDQPQHF.

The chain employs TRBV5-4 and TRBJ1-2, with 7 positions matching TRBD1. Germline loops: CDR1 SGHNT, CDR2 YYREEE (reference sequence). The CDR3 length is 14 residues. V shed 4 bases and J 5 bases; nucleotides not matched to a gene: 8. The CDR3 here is CASSPTWDSYGYTF. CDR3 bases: TGTGCCAGCAGCCCCACTTGGGACAGTTATGGCTACACCTTC.

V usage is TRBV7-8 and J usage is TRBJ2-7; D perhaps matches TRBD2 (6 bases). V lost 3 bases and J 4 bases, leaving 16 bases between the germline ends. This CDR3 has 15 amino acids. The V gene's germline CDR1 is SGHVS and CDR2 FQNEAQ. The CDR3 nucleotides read TGTGCCAGCAGCTTGAGGGAGGTCCGGGCGTACGAGCAGTACTTC. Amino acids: CASSLREVRAYEQYF.

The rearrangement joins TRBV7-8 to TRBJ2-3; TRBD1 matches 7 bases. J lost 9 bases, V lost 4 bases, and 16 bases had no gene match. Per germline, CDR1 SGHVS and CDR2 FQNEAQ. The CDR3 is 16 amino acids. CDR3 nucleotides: TGTGCCAGCAGCTCTAGCCCCGAGACAGGGTTGAGAACGCAGTATTTT. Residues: CASSSSPETGLRTQYF.

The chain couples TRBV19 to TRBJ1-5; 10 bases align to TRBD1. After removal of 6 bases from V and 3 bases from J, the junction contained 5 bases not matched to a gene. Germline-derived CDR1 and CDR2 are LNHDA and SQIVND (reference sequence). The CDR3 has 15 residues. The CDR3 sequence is CASSRTGGNNQPQHF. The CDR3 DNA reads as TGTGCCAGTAGCCGGACAGGGGGGAACAATCAGCCCCAGCATTTT.

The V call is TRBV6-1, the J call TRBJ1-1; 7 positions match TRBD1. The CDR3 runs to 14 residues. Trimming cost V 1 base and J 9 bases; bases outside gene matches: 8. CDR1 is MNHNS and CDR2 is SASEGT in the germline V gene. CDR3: CASSEDRGTNKAFF. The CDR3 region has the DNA TGTGCCAGCAGTGAAGACAGGGGAACGAATAAAGCTTTCTTT.